These 13 T cell receptor beta chains originate from one sample sequenced in a study of molecular identifiers for immune sequencing clone quantification. TCRdb re-analysed the PCR reads in MiXCR, keeping a single row per CDR3 protein. The data show roughly 90,000 distinct CDR3 sequences, under 20% seen once. Input material: naive CD8+ T cells from blood, with Jurkat cell RNA spiked in. The subset here: FACS-sorted CD8+CD4-CCR7+CD45RA+ naive T cells. These receptors were collected from a human donor in good health. Some libraries in this study had Jurkat cell RNA spiked in.

This clonotype occurred many times. This chain connects TRBV20-1 to TRBJ2-3; 10 bases match TRBD2. Germline CDR1 and CDR2: DFQATT and SNEGSKA (reference sequence). The CDR3 loop spans 15 amino acids. The V gene end was trimmed by 0 bases and the J gene end by 1 base; junction bases not matched to a gene: 1. CDR3 in DNA: TGCAGTGCTAGAGAACTAGCGGGGCGCACAGATACGCAGTATTTT. This gives the protein CSARELAGRTDTQYF.

A note on this clonotype: Given a much more abundant clone one base away, this may be a read error. The rearrangement links TRBV27 to TRBJ2-7, with 10 bases lining up with TRBD2. The germline V gene has CDR1 MNHEY and CDR2 SMNVEV (reference sequence). The CDR3 runs to 14 residues. The chain's CDR3 is CASSSGLARYEQCF. The CDR3 nucleotides read TGTGCCAGCAGTTCGGGACTAGCGAGGTACGAGCAGTGCTTC.

This clonotype was found many times. The chain recombines TRBV4-3 with TRBJ1-2, with 9 positions matching TRBD1. Trimming took 0 bases from V and 7 from J; bases not matched to a gene: 6. Germline V gene sequence: CDR1 LGHNA, CDR2 YSLEER. The CDR3 length is 15 residues. The CDR3 here is CASSQEQGAPIGYTF. The CDR3 DNA follows: TGCGCCAGCAGCCAAGAACAGGGGGCGCCTATTGGCTACACCTTC.

This clonotype was seen many times. The genes are TRBV28 and TRBJ2-1; perhaps TRBD2 as D (6 bases). Germline V gives CDR1 MDHEN, CDR2 SYDVKM. This CDR3 comprises 14 residues. V shed 8 bases and J shed 5 bases, with 16 bases lying between them. The CDR3 nucleotides are TGTGCCAGCTTACCTTTTGTAGCGGACAATGAGCAGTTCTTC. Amino acids: CASLPFVADNEQFF.

The sample holds many counts of this clonotype. This sequence joins TRBV27 and TRBJ1-5; D unresolved. The V end was cut by 0 bases, the J end by 0 bases, with 6 bases between. The germline V gene encodes CDR1 MNHEY and CDR2 SMNVEV (reference sequence). CDR3 size: 15 residues. The CDR3 DNA is TGTGCCAGCAGTTTATCAGGGAATAGCAATCAGCCCCAGCATTTT. This translates into CASSLSGNSNQPQHF.

The V and J genes are TRBV27 and TRBJ1-6, with 9 bases fitting TRBD1. Germline CDR1 and CDR2: MNHEY and SMNVEV (reference sequence). This CDR3 comprises 13 residues. With V trimmed by 5 bases and J by 13 bases, 6 bases remained unmatched. The chain's CDR3 is CASSLQQGAPLHF. The DNA for the CDR3 is TGTGCCAGCAGTCTTCAACAGGGGGCTCCCCTCCACTTT.

This clonotype was observed at least ten times. The chain is built from TRBV25-1 and TRBJ2-7, with D tentatively TRBD1 (5 bases). CDR1 is MGHDK, CDR2 SYGVNS, per germline. The CDR3 has 12 amino acids. V was trimmed by 3 bases and J by 6 bases, leaving 9 bases between them. The CDR3 region is CASSEQGPEQYF. The CDR3 bases are TGTGCCAGCAGTGAGCAGGGTCCCGAGCAGTACTTC.

Ten or more counts support this clonotype. This chain uses TRBV15 with TRBJ2-4; maybe TRBD2 (5 bases). The CDR3 is 15 amino acids. Germline assignment: CDR1 LNHNV and CDR2 YYDKDF (reference sequence). Trimming pared 3 bases from V and 2 bases from J, leaving 11 bases between. The CDR3 DNA is TGTGCCACCAGCAGCCAGAGGGATTCCAAAAACATTCAGTACTTC. This sequence encodes CATSSQRDSKNIQYF.

This clonotype was detected many times. The chain uses TRBV19 and TRBJ2-5, with D perhaps assigned TRBD1 or TRBD2 (5 bases each). CDR1 LNHDA and CDR2 SQIVND come from the germline V gene (reference sequence). There are 15 residues in the CDR3. V shed 3 bases and J shed 7 bases, with 18 bases lying between them. CDR3 residues: CASSIGTGTVGTQYF. CDR3 nucleotides: TGTGCCAGTAGTATTGGTACGGGGACGGTCGGGACCCAGTACTTC. Supplemented by reference TRBV19 and TRBJ2-5, the full variable domain reads DGGITQSPKYLFRKEGQNVTLSCEQNLNHDAMYWYRQDPGQGLRLIYYSQIVNDFQKGDIAEGYSVSREKKESFPLTVTSAQKNPTAFYLCASSIGTGTVGTQYFGPGTRLLVL.

This clonotype came up many times. The J gene is TRBJ2-3, the V gene TRBV7-2; 11 bases are a match to TRBD2. This CDR3 has 16 residues. Germline trimming cut 5 bases from V and 5 bases from J; bases unmatched to any gene: 9. Germline V gene data show CDR1 as SGHTA and CDR2 as FQGNSA. CDR3 bases: TGTGCCAGCAGCGTGCTAGCGGGGGGAGCGGGAGATACGCAGTATTTT. Protein sequence: CASSVLAGGAGDTQYF. Complete variable domain (other parts from reference TRBV7-2 and TRBJ2-3): GAGVSQSPSNKVTEKGKDVELRCDPISGHTALYWYRQSLGQGLEFLIYFQGNSAPDKSGLPSDRFSAERTGGSVSTLTIQRTQQEDSAVYLCASSVLAGGAGDTQYFGPGTRLTVL.

A single count supports this clonotype. A much larger clonotype is one base distant, so this may be a read error. The genes are TRBV27 and TRBJ2-1; TRBD1 matches at 12 bases. Losses at the gene ends were 3 bases for V and 6 bases for J; bases not matched to a gene: 3. Germline V gene sequence: CDR1 MNHEY, CDR2 SMNVEV (reference sequence). The CDR3 extends over 15 amino acids. As DNA, the CDR3 is TGTGCCAGCAGTTTGGGACAGGGGGCCCGCAATGAGCAGTTCTTC. Its translation is CASSLGQGARNEQFF.

This clonotype turned up a few times. Germline and junction disagree at one end, which may indicate a read error. The rearrangement links TRBV4-3 to TRBJ2-5, with TRBD1 matching over 7 bases. The CDR3 spans 16 residues. CDR1 and CDR2 from the germline V gene are LGHNA and YSLEER. The CDR3 loop reads CASSHAAGGFQEAQYF. Here the CDR3 DNA reads TGCGCCAGCAGCCATGCCGCAGGGGGTTTCCAAGAGGCCCAGTACTTC.

Ten or more counts support this clonotype. V gene TRBV4-1 combines with J gene TRBJ1-1; 7 bases fit TRBD1. The CDR3 is made up of 13 amino acids. Germline V gene data show CDR1 as MGHRA and CDR2 as YSYEKL. V was clipped by 6 bases and J by 3 bases; unmatched bases: 4. The CDR3 region is CASRSTGDTEAFF. Here the CDR3 DNA reads TGCGCCAGCAGATCTACAGGGGACACTGAAGCTTTCTTT.